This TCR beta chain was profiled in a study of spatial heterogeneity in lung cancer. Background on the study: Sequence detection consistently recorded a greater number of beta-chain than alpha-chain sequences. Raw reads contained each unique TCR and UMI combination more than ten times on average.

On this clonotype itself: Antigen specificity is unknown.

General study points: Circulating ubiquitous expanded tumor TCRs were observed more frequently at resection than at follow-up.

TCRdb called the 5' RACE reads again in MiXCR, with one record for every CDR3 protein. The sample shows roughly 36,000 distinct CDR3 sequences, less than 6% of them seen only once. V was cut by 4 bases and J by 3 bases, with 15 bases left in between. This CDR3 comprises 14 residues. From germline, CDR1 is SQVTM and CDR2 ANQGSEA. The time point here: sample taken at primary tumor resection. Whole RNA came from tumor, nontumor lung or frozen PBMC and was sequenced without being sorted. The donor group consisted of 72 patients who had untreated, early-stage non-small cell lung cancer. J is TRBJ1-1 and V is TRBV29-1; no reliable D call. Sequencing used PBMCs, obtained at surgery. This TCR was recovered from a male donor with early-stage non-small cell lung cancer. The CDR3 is CSVVRPGSHTEAFF. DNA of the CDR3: TGCAGCGTTGTCCGTCCGGGGTCCCACACTGAAGCTTTCTTT.